The clone carrying this TCR beta chain appeared once. This record comes from a study of T cell changes during pregnancy in multiple sclerosis. V was pared by 1 base and J by 4 bases, with 11 bases between. The CDR3 is 15 residues long. CDR1 is SGHVS, CDR2 FQNEAQ, per germline. TCRdb keeps only in-frame clones here, not all; method: immunoSEQ multiplex PCR. Among around 88,000 clones listed, just over 90% were seen once. The sample was peripheral blood, taken after pregnancy. V gene TRBV7-8 combines with J gene TRBJ2-1; D possibly corresponds to TRBD2 (6 bases). The TCR comes from a female donor in good health, enrolled as a control in a pregnancy study. CDR3 bases: TGTGCCAGCAGCTTAGGAGGGAGGTCATACAATGAGCAGTTCTTC. Its protein product is CASSLGGRSYNEQFF.